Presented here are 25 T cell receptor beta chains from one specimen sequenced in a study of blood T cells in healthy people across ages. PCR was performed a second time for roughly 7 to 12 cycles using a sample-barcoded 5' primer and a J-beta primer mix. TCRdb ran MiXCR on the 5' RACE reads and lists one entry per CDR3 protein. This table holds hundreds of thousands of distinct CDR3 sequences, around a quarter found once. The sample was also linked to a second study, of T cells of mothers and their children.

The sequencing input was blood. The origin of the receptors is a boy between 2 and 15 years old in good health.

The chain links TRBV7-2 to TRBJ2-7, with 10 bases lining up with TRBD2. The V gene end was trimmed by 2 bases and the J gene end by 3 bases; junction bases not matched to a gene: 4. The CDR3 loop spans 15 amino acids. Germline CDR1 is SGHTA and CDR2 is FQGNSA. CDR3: CASSLLLAGSYEQYF. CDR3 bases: TGTGCCAGCAGCTTACTACTAGCGGGGAGCTACGAGCAGTACTTC.

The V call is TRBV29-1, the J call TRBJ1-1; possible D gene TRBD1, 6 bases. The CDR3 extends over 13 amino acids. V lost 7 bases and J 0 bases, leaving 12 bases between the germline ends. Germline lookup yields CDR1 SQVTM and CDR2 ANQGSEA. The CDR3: CSGTGHLNTEAFF. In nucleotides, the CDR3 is TGCAGCGGCACAGGGCATCTGAACACTGAAGCTTTCTTT.

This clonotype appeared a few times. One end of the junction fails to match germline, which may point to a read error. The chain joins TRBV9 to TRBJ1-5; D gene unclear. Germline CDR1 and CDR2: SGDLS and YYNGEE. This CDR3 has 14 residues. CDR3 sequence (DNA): TGTGCCAGCAGTGGCGGCCGTAGCAATCAGCCCCGGCATTTT. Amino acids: CASSGGRSNQPRHF.

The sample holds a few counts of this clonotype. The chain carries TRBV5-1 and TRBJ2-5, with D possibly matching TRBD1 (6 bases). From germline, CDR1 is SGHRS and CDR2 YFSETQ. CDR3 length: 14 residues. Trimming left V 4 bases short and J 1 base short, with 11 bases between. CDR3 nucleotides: TGCGCCAGCAGCCTGGGACATCCCCAAGAGACCCAGTACTTC. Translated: CASSLGHPQETQYF.

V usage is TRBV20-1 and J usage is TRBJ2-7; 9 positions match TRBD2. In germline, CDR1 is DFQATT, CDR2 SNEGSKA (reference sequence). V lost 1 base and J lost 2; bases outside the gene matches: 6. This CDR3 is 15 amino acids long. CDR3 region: CSARGPSGAPYEQYF. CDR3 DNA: TGCAGTGCTAGAGGGCCTAGCGGGGCTCCCTACGAGCAGTACTTC.

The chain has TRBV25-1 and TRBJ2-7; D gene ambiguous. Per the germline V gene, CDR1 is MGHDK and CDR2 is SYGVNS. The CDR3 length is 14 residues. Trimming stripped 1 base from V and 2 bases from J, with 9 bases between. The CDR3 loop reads CASSELGDPYEQYF. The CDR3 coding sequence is TGTGCCAGCAGTGAATTAGGTGACCCCTACGAGCAGTACTTC.

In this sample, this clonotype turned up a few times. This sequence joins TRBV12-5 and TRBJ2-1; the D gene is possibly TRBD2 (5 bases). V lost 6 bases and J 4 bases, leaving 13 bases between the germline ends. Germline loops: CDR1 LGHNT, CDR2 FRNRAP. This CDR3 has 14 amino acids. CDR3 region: CASGVSGNYNEQFF. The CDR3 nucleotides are TGTGCTAGTGGGGTAAGCGGCAATTACAATGAGCAGTTCTTC.

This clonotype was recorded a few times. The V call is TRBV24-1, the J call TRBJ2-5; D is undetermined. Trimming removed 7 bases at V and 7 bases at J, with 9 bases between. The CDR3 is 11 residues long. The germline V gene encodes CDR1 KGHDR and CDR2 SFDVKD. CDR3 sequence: CATSRLGTQYF. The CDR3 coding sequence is TGTGCCACCAGCCGCCTCGGGACCCAGTACTTC.

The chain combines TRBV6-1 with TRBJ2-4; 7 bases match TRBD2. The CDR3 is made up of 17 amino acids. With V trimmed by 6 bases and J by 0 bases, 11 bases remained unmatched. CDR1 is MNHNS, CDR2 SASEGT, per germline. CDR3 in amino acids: CASREHTSEIAKNIQYF. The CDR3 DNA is TGTGCCAGCAGGGAACATACTAGCGAGATAGCCAAAAACATTCAGTACTTC.

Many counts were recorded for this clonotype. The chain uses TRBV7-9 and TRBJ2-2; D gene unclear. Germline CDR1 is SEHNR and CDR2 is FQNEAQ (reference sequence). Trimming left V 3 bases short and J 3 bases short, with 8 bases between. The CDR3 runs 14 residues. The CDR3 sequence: CASSLIGDTGELFF. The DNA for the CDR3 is TGTGCCAGCAGCTTGATTGGGGACACCGGGGAGCTGTTTTTT.

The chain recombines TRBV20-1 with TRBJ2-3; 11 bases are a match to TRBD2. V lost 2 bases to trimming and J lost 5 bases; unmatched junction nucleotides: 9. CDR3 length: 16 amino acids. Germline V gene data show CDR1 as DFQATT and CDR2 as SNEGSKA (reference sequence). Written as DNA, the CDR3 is TGCAGTGCTAGAAAACTAGCGGGGGCCAAGGGAGATACGCAGTATTTT. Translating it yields CSARKLAGAKGDTQYF.

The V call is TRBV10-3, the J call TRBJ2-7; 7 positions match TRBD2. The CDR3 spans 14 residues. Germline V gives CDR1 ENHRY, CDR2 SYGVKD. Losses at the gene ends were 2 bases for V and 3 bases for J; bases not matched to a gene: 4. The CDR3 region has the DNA TGTGCCATCAGTGAGGGACTAGGGATCTACGAGCAGTACGTC. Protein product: CAISEGLGIYEQYV.

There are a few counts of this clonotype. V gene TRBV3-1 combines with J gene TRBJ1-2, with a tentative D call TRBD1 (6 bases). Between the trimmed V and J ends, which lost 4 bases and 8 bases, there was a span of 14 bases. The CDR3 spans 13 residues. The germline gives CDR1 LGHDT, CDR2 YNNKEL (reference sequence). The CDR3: CASSPKEGEGYTF. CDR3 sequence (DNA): TGTGCCAGCAGCCCCAAGGAGGGGGAAGGCTACACCTTC. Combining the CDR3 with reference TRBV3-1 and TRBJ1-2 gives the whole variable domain DTAVSQTPKYLVTQMGNDKSIKCEQNLGHDTMYWYKQDSKKFLKIMFSYNNKELIINETVPNRFSPKSPDKAHLNLHINSLELGDSAVYFCASSPKEGEGYTFGSGTRLTVV.

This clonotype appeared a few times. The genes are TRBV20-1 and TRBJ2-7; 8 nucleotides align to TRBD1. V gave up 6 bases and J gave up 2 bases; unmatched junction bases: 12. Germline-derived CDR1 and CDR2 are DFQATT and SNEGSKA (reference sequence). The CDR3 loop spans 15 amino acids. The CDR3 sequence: CSARTGMGRAYEQYF. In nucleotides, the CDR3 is TGCAGTGCAAGGACAGGGATGGGTCGAGCCTACGAGCAGTACTTC.

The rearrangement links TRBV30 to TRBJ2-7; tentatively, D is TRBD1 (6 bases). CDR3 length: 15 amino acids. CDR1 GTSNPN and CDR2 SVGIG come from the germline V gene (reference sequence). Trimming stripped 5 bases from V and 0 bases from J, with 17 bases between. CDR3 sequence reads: CAWRSTGPSSYEQYF. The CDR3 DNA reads TGTGCCTGGCGTTCGACAGGTCCTAGCTCCTACGAGCAGTACTTC.

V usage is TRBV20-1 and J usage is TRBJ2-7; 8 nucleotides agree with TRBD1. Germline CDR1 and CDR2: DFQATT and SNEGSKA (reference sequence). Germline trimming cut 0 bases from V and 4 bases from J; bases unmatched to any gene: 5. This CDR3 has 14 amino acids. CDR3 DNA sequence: TGCAGTGCTAGAGATACAGGGGGTCCGTACGAGCAGTACTTC. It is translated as CSARDTGGPYEQYF.

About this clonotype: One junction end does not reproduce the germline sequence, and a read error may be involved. CDR3 protein: CVSSLSSGMVTGELFF. The CDR3 DNA is TGTGTCAGCAGCCTCTCGAGTGGGATGGTCACCGGGGAGCTGTTTTTT. This chain joins TRBV14 and TRBJ2-2, with unresolved D. The CDR3 has 16 amino acids. The germline V gene encodes CDR1 SGHDN and CDR2 FVKESK.

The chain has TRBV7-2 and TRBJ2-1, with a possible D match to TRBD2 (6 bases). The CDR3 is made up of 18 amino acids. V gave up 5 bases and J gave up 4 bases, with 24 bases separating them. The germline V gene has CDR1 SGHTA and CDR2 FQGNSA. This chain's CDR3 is CASSPPGGRGLMYNEQFF. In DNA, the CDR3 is TGTGCCAGCAGCCCCCCCGGGGGACGCGGACTGATGTACAATGAGCAGTTCTTC.

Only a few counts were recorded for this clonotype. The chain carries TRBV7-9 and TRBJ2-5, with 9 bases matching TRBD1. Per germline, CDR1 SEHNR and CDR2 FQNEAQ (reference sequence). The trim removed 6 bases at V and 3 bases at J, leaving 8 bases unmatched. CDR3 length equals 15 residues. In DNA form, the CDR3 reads TGTGCCAGCAGTTCACCGTGGACAGGGGAAGAGACCCAGTACTTC. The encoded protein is CASSSPWTGEETQYF.

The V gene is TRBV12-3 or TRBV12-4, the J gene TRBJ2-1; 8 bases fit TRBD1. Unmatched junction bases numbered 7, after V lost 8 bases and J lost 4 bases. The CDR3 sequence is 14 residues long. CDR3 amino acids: CASGGQGTYNEQFF. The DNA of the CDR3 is TGTGCCAGCGGTGGACAGGGAACATACAATGAGCAGTTCTTC.

The CDR3 coding sequence is TGTGCCAGCAGTCGCAACCAGGGCCCCTACGAGCAGTACTTC. This gives the protein CASSRNQGPYEQYF. The rearrangement uses TRBV6-6 and TRBJ2-7; a possible D gene is TRBD1 (5 bases). Trimming pared 5 bases from V and 2 bases from J, leaving 13 bases between. This CDR3 has 14 amino acids. Germline V CDR1 and CDR2: MNHNY, SVGAGI (reference sequence).

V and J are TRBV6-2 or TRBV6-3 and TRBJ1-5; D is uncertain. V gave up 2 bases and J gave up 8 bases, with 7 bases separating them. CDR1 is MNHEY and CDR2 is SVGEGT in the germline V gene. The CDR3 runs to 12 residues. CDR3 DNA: TGTGCCAGCAGTTACCGATGGAAGCCCCAGCATTTT. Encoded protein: CASSYRWKPQHF.

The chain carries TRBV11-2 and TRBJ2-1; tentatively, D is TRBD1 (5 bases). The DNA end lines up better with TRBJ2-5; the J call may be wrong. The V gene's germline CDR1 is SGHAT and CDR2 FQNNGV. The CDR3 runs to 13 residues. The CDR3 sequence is CASSAGPRETQYF. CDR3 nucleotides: TGTGCCAGCAGCGCAGGGCCTCGGGAGACCCAGTACTTC.

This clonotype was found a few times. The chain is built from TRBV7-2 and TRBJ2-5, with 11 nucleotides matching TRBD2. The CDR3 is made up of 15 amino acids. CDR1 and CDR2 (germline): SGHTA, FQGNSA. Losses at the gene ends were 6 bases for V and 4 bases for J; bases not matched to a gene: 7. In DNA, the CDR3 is TGTGCCAGCAGACCCACTAGCGGGGGACGAGAGACCCAGTACTTC. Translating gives CASRPTSGGRETQYF.

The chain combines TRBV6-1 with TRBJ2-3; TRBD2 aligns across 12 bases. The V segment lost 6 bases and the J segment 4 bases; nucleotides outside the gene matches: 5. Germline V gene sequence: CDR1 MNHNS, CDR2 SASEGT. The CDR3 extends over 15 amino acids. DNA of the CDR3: TGTGCCAGCAGGAGACTAGCGGGGGCCCCAGATACGCAGTATTTT. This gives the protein CASRRLAGAPDTQYF.